The 27 T cell receptor beta chains presented below share a single source sample, sequenced in a study of CD8+ T cells in alopecia areata. Once RNA had been extracted, it was reverse transcribed into cDNA to act as the sequencing template. Generated by immunoSEQ multiplex PCR, the TCRdb table keeps only in-frame clones and is missing some. The sample consists of 160,000 or so clones, approximately 70% of them appearing once. The sequencing used CD8+ T cells sorted from blood, collected at week 0. The receptor source for this set is a human donor with alopecia areata.

The V gene is TRBV14, the J gene TRBJ2-2; D remains unclear. CDR3 length: 13 residues. Germline values: CDR1 SGHDN, CDR2 FVKESK. Trimming stripped 1 base from V and 5 bases from J, with 5 bases between. CDR3 DNA: TGTGCCAGCAGCCAAGGATTGACCGGGGAGCTGTTTTTT. Residues: CASSQGLTGELFF.

The rearrangement uses TRBV30 and TRBJ1-6; 8 nucleotides line up with TRBD1. The germline gives CDR1 GTSNPN, CDR2 SVGIG (reference sequence). The CDR3 consists of 15 residues. The trim removed 3 bases at V and 8 bases at J, leaving 9 bases unmatched. The CDR3 sequence is CAWRGDRGRDSPLHF. CDR3 sequence (DNA): TGTGCCTGGAGGGGAGACAGGGGACGAGATTCACCCCTCCACTTT.

This clone was picked up a small number of times. The chain couples TRBV2 to TRBJ1-6; possible D gene TRBD1, 5 bases. The CDR3 consists of 13 residues. Deletions cut 7 bases from V and 8 bases from J, with 12 bases between. Germline assignment: CDR1 SNHLY and CDR2 FYNNEI. The CDR3 sequence is CASMLRGDSPLHF. CDR3 DNA sequence: TGTGCCAGCATGTTAAGGGGTGATTCACCCCTCCACTTT.

CDR3 protein: CASSYLGQRADTQYF. The CDR3, as DNA: TGTGCCAGCAGTTACCTGGGACAGAGAGCAGATACGCAGTATTTT. The chain has TRBV6-6 and TRBJ2-3, with 7 bases lining up with TRBD1. Germline V gene data show CDR1 as MNHNY and CDR2 as SVGAGI (reference sequence). CDR3 length: 15 amino acids. V lost 2 bases, J lost 4 bases, and 6 bases stayed unmatched.

The chain uses TRBV9 and TRBJ1-2; no clear D. This CDR3 is 14 amino acids long. The V end lost 3 bases, the J end lost 1 base, and 10 bases lay between the germline ends. Germline CDR1 is SGDLS and CDR2 is YYNGEE. The CDR3 spells CASSGGPHNYGYTF. The CDR3 DNA is TGTGCCAGCAGCGGAGGACCACATAACTATGGCTACACCTTC.

This rearrangement joins TRBV6-1 to TRBJ2-1, with 11 bases that match TRBD2. CDR1 is MNHNS and CDR2 is SASEGT in the germline V gene. There are 15 residues in the CDR3. V shed 6 bases and J 4 bases; nucleotides not matched to a gene: 5. For the CDR3, the DNA is TGTGCCAGCAGCCAACTAGCGGGGGAGTACAATGAGCAGTTCTTC. This encodes CASSQLAGEYNEQFF.

This clone was picked up a small number of times. The V gene is TRBV10-3, the J gene TRBJ1-4; 7 nucleotides match TRBD1. The V and J ends lost 6 bases and 1 base, in that order; junction bases with no gene match: 2. Per germline, CDR1 ENHRY and CDR2 SYGVKD. The CDR3 spans 14 residues. Here the CDR3 DNA reads TGTGCCATCAGCCCAGGGGGAACTAATGAAAAACTGTTTTTT. This codes for CAISPGGTNEKLFF.

The chain links TRBV6-5 to TRBJ2-5; the match to TRBD2 covers 7 bases. Germline V gene lookup returns CDR1 MNHEY and CDR2 SVGAGI. V shed 1 base, J shed 2 bases, and the junction held 7 bases outside the gene matches. This CDR3 is 16 amino acids long. The CDR3 reads CASSYYSRGGQETQYF. In DNA, the CDR3 is TGTGCCAGCAGTTACTATAGCCGCGGGGGACAAGAGACCCAGTACTTC.

The rearrangement uses TRBV7-9 and TRBJ1-1; D perhaps matches TRBD1 (6 bases). CDR3 length equals 14 residues. V was cut by 7 bases and J by 4 bases, with 16 bases left in between. The germline CDR1 and CDR2 sequences are SEHNR and FQNEAQ (reference sequence). In DNA form, the CDR3 reads TGTGCCAGCACCCCCCGCCCAGGGGCCACTGAAGCTTTCTTT. Its protein is CASTPRPGATEAFF.

The V and J genes are TRBV6-1 and TRBJ2-5, with TRBD2 identical over 11 bases. V lost 7 bases, J lost 2 bases, and 9 bases stayed unmatched. The CDR3 length is 16 residues. Germline V CDR1 and CDR2: MNHNS, SASEGT. The CDR3 region has the DNA TGTGCCAGCATTGAGGGGACTAGCGGATCTCAAGAGACCCAGTACTTC. It translates to CASIEGTSGSQETQYF.

The gene calls are TRBV7-9 and TRBJ2-2; 7 bases match TRBD2. The V gene's germline CDR1 is SEHNR and CDR2 FQNEAQ (reference sequence). This CDR3 is built from 17 residues. Trimming cost V 2 bases and J 3 bases; bases outside gene matches: 9. This CDR3 is CASSLWRRGGYTGELFF. CDR3 in DNA: TGTGCCAGCAGCTTATGGCGCCGCGGGGGATACACCGGGGAGCTGTTTTTT.

The chain is built from TRBV2 and TRBJ2-7; 9 nucleotides align to TRBD2. Germline-derived CDR1 and CDR2 are SNHLY and FYNNEI. J gave up 3 bases and V 9 bases, and 12 bases lay outside the gene matches. The CDR3 loop spans 15 amino acids. CDR3 DNA: TGTGCCAGGTTTTTGGTAGGACTAGCGCGCTACGAGCAGTACTTC. Its protein product is CARFLVGLARYEQYF.

The chain carries TRBV6-1 and TRBJ2-1; D may correspond to TRBD1 or TRBD2 (6 bases each). This CDR3 spans 15 amino acids. V dropped 4 bases and J dropped 5 bases, with 15 bases sitting between them. Germline values: CDR1 MNHNS, CDR2 SASEGT. This chain's CDR3 is CASSATGWGDNEQFF. The CDR3 coding sequence is TGTGCCAGCAGTGCTACAGGGTGGGGGGACAATGAGCAGTTCTTC.

The rearrangement joins TRBV27 to TRBJ2-7; 10 bases match TRBD1. The CDR3 has 13 residues. Trimming at V came to 10 bases and at J to 3 bases, leaving 6 bases not matched to a gene. The germline V gene encodes CDR1 MNHEY and CDR2 SMNVEV (reference sequence). CDR3 sequence (DNA): TGTGCCACCACCGGGACAGGGGACTACGAGCAGTACTTC. Its translation: CATTGTGDYEQYF.

In this sample, this clone turned up a few times. J is TRBJ2-7 and V is TRBV29-1, with a weak D call TRBD1 (6 bases). Trimming removed 6 bases at V and 5 bases at J, with 14 bases between. Germline V gene lookup returns CDR1 SQVTM and CDR2 ANQGSEA. The CDR3 runs to 12 residues. CDR3 in amino acids: CSVDTGIHEQYF. The DNA of the CDR3 is TGCAGCGTGGATACAGGGATCCACGAGCAGTACTTC.

V is TRBV7-9 and J is TRBJ1-2; possible D gene TRBD1, 6 bases. Deletions cut 4 bases from V and 1 base from J, with 19 bases between. From germline, CDR1 is SEHNR and CDR2 FQNEAQ (reference sequence). This CDR3 has 17 amino acids. CDR3 in amino acids: CASSSSTLRDNNYGYTF. The CDR3 DNA reads TGTGCCAGCAGCTCAAGCACACTCAGGGACAATAACTATGGCTACACCTTC. Supplemented by reference TRBV7-9 and TRBJ1-2, the full variable domain reads DTGVSQNPRHKITKRGQNVTFRCDPISEHNRLYWYRQTLGQGPEFLTYFQNEAQLEKSRLLSDRFSAERPKGSFSTLEIQRTEQGDSAMYLCASSSSTLRDNNYGYTFGSGTRLTVV.

The chain combines TRBV27 with TRBJ1-3, with TRBD1 as a possible D gene (6 bases). Germline CDR1 MNHEY, CDR2 SMNVEV (reference sequence). V lost 1 base and J lost 0, with 13 bases in between. The CDR3 covers 17 residues. CDR3 residues: CASSLYSGDGSGNTIYF. The CDR3 DNA sequence: TGTGCCAGCAGTTTATACTCAGGGGACGGCTCTGGAAACACCATATATTTT.

J is TRBJ2-1 and V is TRBV7-6, with D possibly matching TRBD1 (6 bases). The CDR3 length is 12 residues. Germline loops: CDR1 SGHVS, CDR2 FNYEAQ. V lost 8 bases, J lost 6 bases, and 11 bases lay in between. The CDR3 DNA reads TGTGCCAGCGAAGGGGGTAGCAATGAGCAGTTCTTC. The encoded protein is CASEGGSNEQFF.

This clone was seen a handful of times. This sequence joins TRBV7-9 and TRBJ1-5; D possibly corresponds to TRBD1 (6 bases). The CDR3 has 14 amino acids. Germline CDR1 is SEHNR and CDR2 is FQNEAQ (reference sequence). Deletions cut 6 bases from V and 3 bases from J, with 12 bases between. DNA for the CDR3: TGTGCCAGCAGGCAACAGGGTCACAATCAGCCCCAGCATTTT. Amino acid sequence: CASRQQGHNQPQHF.

This clone was counted only a few times. The rearrangement uses TRBV9 and TRBJ1-2; no firm D call. The V and J ends lost 3 bases and 5 bases respectively, with 8 bases between them. The CDR3 runs 12 residues. CDR1 is SGDLS, CDR2 YYNGEE, per germline. The CDR3 DNA reads TGTGCCAGCAGCGCCACAAGTTATGGCTACACCTTC. Amino acids: CASSATSYGYTF.

The chain uses TRBV6-1 and TRBJ2-7; D unclear. Trimming cost V 10 bases and J 2 bases, with 6 bases left between them. CDR1 MNHNS and CDR2 SASEGT come from the germline V gene. The CDR3 is 10 residues long. The CDR3 loop reads CATSTYEQYF. CDR3 DNA: TGTGCCACCTCCACCTACGAGCAGTACTTC.

The chain employs TRBV27 and TRBJ1-1; no definite D call. Trimming left V 4 bases short and J 0 bases short, with 9 bases between. The CDR3 extends over 14 amino acids. Germline values: CDR1 MNHEY, CDR2 SMNVEV (reference sequence). The CDR3 DNA sequence: TGTGCCAGCAGTTCGGGAAACTTGAACACTGAAGCTTTCTTT. Translation gives CASSSGNLNTEAFF.

The rearrangement joins TRBV7-9 to TRBJ2-3, with D possibly matching TRBD2 (6 bases). The CDR3 extends over 13 amino acids. Trimming removed 1 base from V and 11 bases from J, with 13 bases in between. The germline CDR1 and CDR2 sequences are SEHNR and FQNEAQ (reference sequence). CDR3 in DNA: TGTGCCAGCAGCTTAGGCTCGCGGGGAGGGCAGTATTTT. This gives the protein CASSLGSRGGQYF.

J is TRBJ1-1 and V is TRBV29-1; tentatively, D is TRBD1 (5 bases). In germline, CDR1 is SQVTM, CDR2 ANQGSEA. CDR3 length equals 15 residues. V lost 4 bases, J lost 3 bases, and 18 bases lay in between. This chain's CDR3 is CSVVGTRGGDTEAFF. CDR3 coding DNA: TGCAGCGTTGTGGGGACCCGCGGGGGGGACACTGAAGCTTTCTTT.

This clone was detected only a few times. This rearrangement joins TRBV6-1 to TRBJ1-1, with D hard to call. Trimming pared 6 bases from V and 6 bases from J, leaving 8 bases between. The CDR3 totals 11 residues. CDR1 is MNHNS, CDR2 SASEGT, per germline. This CDR3 reads CASSLPPEAFF. The CDR3 DNA reads TGTGCCAGCAGCCTCCCCCCTGAAGCTTTCTTT.

Worth noting for this clone: The same CDR3 is also encoded by other DNA sequences in this sample. V gene TRBV30 combines with J gene TRBJ1-5; D gene ambiguous. The V and J ends lost 3 bases and 2 bases respectively, with 5 bases between them. Per germline, CDR1 GTSNPN and CDR2 SVGIG (reference sequence). This CDR3 region has 12 residues. The CDR3 loop reads CAWSRGNQPQHF. The CDR3 DNA sequence: TGTGCCTGGAGCAGAGGCAATCAGCCCCAGCATTTT.

The chain employs TRBV29-1 and TRBJ1-2; TRBD1 matches 10 bases. With 0 bases clipped from V and 0 bases from J, the junction kept 10 bases outside the gene matches. Per the germline V gene, CDR1 is SQVTM and CDR2 is ANQGSEA. This CDR3 is 18 amino acids long. The CDR3 coding sequence is TGCAGCGTTGAAGACTACGGGACAGGGGAAAGCACTAACTATGGCTACACCTTC. It specifies CSVEDYGTGESTNYGYTF.